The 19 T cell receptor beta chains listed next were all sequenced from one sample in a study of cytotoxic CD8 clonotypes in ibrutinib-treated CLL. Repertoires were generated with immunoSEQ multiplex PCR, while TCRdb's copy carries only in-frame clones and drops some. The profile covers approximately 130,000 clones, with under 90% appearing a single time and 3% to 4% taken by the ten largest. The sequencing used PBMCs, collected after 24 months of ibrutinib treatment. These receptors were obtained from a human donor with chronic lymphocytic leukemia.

The CDR3 reads CASSFMGDKNIQYF. The DNA of the CDR3 is TGTGCCAGCAGCTTCATGGGGGACAAAAACATTCAGTACTTC. This chain uses TRBV5-6 with TRBJ2-4; D may correspond to TRBD1 or TRBD2 (5 bases each). The length of the CDR3 is 14 residues. V lost 2 bases and J 3 bases, leaving 9 bases between the germline ends. The V gene's germline CDR1 is SGHDT and CDR2 YYEEEE. The full variable domain, completed using reference TRBV5-6 and TRBJ2-4, is DAGVTQSPTHLIKTRGQQVTLRCSPKSGHDTVSWYQQALGQGPQFIFQYYEEEERQRGNFPDRFSGHQFPNYSSELNVNALLLGDSALYLCASSFMGDKNIQYFGAGTRLSVL.

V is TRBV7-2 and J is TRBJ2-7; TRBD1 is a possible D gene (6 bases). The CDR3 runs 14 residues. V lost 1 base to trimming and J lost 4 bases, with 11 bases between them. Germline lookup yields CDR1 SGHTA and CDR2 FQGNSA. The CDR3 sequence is CASSLGVRGYEQYF. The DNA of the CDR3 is TGTGCCAGCAGCTTAGGGGTCAGGGGTTACGAGCAGTACTTC.

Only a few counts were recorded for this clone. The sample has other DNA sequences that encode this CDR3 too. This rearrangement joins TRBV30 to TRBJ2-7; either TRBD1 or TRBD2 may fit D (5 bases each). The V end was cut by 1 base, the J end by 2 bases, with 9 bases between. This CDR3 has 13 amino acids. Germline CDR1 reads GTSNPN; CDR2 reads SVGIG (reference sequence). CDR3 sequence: CAWSDQGPYEQYF. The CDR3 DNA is TGTGCCTGGAGTGATCAGGGACCCTACGAGCAGTACTTC.

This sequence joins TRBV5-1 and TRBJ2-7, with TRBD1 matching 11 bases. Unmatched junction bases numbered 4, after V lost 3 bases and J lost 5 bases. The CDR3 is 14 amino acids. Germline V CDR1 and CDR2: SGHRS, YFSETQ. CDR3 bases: TGCGCCAGCAGCTACTCGGGACAGGGGGACGAGCAGTACTTC. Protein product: CASSYSGQGDEQYF.

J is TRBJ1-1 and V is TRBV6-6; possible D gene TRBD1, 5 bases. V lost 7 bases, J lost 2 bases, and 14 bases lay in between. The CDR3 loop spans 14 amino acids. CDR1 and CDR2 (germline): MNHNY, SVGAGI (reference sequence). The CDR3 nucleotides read TGTGCCAGCACCTTCGGTGGGGGAAACACTGAAGCTTTCTTT. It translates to CASTFGGGNTEAFF.

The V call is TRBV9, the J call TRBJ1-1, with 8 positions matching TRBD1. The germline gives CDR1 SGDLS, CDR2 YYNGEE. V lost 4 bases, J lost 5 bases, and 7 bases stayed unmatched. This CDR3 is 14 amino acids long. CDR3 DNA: TGTGCCAGCAGCTCCCAGGGGGCAGGAACTGAAGCTTTCTTT. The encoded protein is CASSSQGAGTEAFF.

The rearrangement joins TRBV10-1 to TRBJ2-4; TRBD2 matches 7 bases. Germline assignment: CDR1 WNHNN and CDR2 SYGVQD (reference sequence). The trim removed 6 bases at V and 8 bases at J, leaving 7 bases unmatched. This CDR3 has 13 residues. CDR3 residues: CASRGLREDIQYF. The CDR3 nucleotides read TGCGCCAGCAGAGGGCTACGGGAGGACATTCAGTACTTC.

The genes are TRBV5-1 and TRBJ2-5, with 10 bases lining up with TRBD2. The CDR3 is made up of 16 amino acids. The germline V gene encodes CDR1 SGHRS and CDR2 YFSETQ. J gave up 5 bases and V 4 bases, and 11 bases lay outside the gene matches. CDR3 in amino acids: CASSPPSGGAGETQYF. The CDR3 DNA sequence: TGCGCCAGCAGCCCCCCCAGCGGGGGGGCCGGGGAGACCCAGTACTTC.

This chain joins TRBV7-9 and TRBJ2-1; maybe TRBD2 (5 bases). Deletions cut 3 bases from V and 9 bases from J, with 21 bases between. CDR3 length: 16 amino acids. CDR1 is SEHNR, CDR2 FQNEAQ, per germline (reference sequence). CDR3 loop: CASSFSSLGPGGEQFF. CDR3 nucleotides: TGTGCCAGCAGCTTCAGTTCGCTAGGCCCCGGAGGTGAGCAGTTCTTC. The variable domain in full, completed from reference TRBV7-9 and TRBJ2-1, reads DTGVSQNPRHKITKRGQNVTFRCDPISEHNRLYWYRQTLGQGPEFLTYFQNEAQLEKSRLLSDRFSAERPKGSFSTLEIQRTEQGDSAMYLCASSFSSLGPGGEQFFGPGTRLTVL.

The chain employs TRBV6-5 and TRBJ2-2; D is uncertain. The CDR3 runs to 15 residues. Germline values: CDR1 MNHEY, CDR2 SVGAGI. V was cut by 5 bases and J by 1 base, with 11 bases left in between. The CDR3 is CASSLAVVNTGELFF. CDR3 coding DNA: TGTGCCAGCAGTCTCGCGGTGGTGAACACCGGGGAGCTGTTTTTT.

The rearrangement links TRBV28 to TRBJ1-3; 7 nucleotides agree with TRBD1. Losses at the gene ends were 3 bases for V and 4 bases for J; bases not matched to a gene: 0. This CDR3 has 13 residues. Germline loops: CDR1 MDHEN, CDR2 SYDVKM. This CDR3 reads CASSLGQGNTIYF. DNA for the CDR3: TGTGCCAGCAGTTTGGGACAGGGAAACACCATATATTTT.

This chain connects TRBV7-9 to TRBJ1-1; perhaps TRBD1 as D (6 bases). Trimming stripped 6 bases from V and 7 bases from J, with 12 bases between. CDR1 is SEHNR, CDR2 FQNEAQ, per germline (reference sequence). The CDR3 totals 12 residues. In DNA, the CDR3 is TGTGCCAGCAGGGACTCAGGGGATGAAGCTTTCTTT. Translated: CASRDSGDEAFF. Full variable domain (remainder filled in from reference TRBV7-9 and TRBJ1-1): DTGVSQNPRHKITKRGQNVTFRCDPISEHNRLYWYRQTLGQGPEFLTYFQNEAQLEKSRLLSDRFSAERPKGSFSTLEIQRTEQGDSAMYLCASRDSGDEAFFGQGTRLTVV.

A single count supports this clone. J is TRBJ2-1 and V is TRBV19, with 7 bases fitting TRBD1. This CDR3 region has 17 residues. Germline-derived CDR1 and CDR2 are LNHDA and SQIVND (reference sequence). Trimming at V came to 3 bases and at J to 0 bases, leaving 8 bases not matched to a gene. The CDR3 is CASSMGRGLLSYNEQFF. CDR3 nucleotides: TGTGCCAGTAGTATGGGTAGGGGGCTACTCTCCTACAATGAGCAGTTCTTC.

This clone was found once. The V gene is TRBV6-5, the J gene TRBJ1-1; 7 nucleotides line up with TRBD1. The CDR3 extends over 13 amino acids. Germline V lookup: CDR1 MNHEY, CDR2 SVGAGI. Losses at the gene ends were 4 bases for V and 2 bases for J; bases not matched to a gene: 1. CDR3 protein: CASSWTGNTEAFF. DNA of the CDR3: TGTGCCAGCAGTTGGACAGGAAACACTGAAGCTTTCTTT.

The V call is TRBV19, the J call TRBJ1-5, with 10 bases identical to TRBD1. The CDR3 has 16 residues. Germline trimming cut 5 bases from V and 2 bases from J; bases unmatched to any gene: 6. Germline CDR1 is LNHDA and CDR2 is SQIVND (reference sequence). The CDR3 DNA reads TGTGCCAGTAGTCCCCGGGACAGGGGAGGCAATCAGCCCCAGCATTTT. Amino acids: CASSPRDRGGNQPQHF.

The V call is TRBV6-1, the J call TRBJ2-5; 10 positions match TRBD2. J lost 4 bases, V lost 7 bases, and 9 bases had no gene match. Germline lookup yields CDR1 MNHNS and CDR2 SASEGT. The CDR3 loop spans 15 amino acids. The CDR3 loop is CASIFSGGPAETQYF. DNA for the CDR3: TGTGCCAGCATCTTTAGCGGGGGGCCCGCAGAGACCCAGTACTTC.

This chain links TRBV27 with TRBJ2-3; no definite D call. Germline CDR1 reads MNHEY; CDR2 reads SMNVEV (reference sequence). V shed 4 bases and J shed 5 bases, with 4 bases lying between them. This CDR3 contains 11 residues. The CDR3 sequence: CASSSRDTQYF. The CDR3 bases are TGTGCCAGCAGTTCCAGAGATACGCAGTATTTT.

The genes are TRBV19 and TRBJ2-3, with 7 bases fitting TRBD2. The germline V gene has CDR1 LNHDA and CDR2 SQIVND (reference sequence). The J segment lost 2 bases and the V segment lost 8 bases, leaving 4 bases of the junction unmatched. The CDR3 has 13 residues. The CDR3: CASGGGNTDTQYF. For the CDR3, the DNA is TGTGCCAGTGGGGGAGGGAACACAGATACGCAGTATTTT.

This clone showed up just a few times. The CDR3 sequence: CASSSRTDTRGSPLHF. In DNA, the CDR3 is TGTGCCAGCAGCTCCCGGACGGACACCCGGGGTTCACCCCTCCACTTT. V gene TRBV7-9 combines with J gene TRBJ1-6, with D possibly being TRBD1 (5 bases). V was clipped by 4 bases and J by 9 bases, with 19 bases between them. Germline CDR1 is SEHNR and CDR2 is FQNEAQ (reference sequence). CDR3 size: 16 residues.